Following are 22 T cell receptor beta chains from one sample sequenced in a study of shared clonotypes between healthy human individuals. TCRdb's copy holds only in-frame clones and misses some; the assay was immunoSEQ multiplex PCR. The data hold more than 2,000,000 clones, with roughly 93% observed a single time. What was sequenced was naive CD4+ T cells from PBMCs. Subset in this sample: CD45RA+ positively selected. All receptors derive from a young man in good health. Some clones in this sample may be carry-over from other donors' samples.

J is TRBJ2-2 and V is TRBV7-9; 8 nucleotides line up with TRBD1. CDR1 and CDR2 from the germline V gene are SEHNR and FQNEAQ (reference sequence). The trim removed 5 bases at V and 3 bases at J, leaving 8 bases unmatched. The CDR3 consists of 16 residues. The CDR3 loop is CASSLGQGRDTGELFF. CDR3 DNA sequence: TGTGCCAGCAGCCTCGGACAGGGCAGAGACACCGGGGAGCTGTTTTTT.

The chain has TRBV5-1 and TRBJ2-5; 9 nucleotides match TRBD2. Germline CDR1 and CDR2: SGHRS and YFSETQ. The CDR3 runs to 16 residues. J lost 1 base, V lost 4 bases, and 8 bases had no gene match. The CDR3: CASSVTQTSGQETQYF. In nucleotides, the CDR3 is TGCGCCAGCAGCGTTACCCAGACTAGCGGCCAAGAGACCCAGTACTTC.

The chain links TRBV20-1 to TRBJ1-2, with TRBD1 matching 8 bases. This CDR3 has 11 amino acids. Germline V gene sequence: CDR1 DFQATT, CDR2 SNEGSKA (reference sequence). The CDR3 nucleotides read TGCAGCCCGACAGGGGCCTATGGCTACACCTTC. It codes for CSPTGAYGYTF.

This rearrangement joins TRBV6-5 to TRBJ2-3, with 7 bases fitting TRBD1. This CDR3 comprises 14 residues. V was clipped by 5 bases and J by 2 bases; unmatched bases: 4. Germline CDR1 and CDR2: MNHEY and SVGAGI. DNA of the CDR3: TGTGCCAGCAGTGGGGGACAGAACACAGATACGCAGTATTTT. This codes for CASSGGQNTDTQYF.

A word on this clone: The sample has other DNA sequences that encode this CDR3 too. As DNA, the CDR3 is TGCGCCAGCTCAGAGGGGGGCAGCAATCAGCCCCAGCATTTT. This encodes CASSEGGSNQPQHF. The gene calls are TRBV5-1 and TRBJ1-5; TRBD1 might be the D (6 bases). The CDR3 is 14 amino acids. Germline V CDR1 and CDR2: SGHRS, YFSETQ. Trimming left V 7 bases short and J 1 base short, with 12 bases between.

The chain uses TRBV5-4 and TRBJ2-2; D is perhaps TRBD2 (6 bases). The CDR3 is 16 residues long. Trimming stripped 3 bases from V and 4 bases from J, with 16 bases between. Germline assignment: CDR1 SGHNT and CDR2 YYREEE (reference sequence). CDR3: CASSWRDSGATGELFF. CDR3 bases: TGTGCCAGCAGCTGGCGGGATTCGGGAGCCACCGGGGAGCTGTTTTTT.

The V call is TRBV19, the J call TRBJ2-3; 10 positions agree with TRBD1. Germline V gene sequence: CDR1 LNHDA, CDR2 SQIVND (reference sequence). J lost 4 bases, V lost 8 bases, and 9 bases had no gene match. CDR3 length: 15 residues. The CDR3 nucleotides read TGTGCCAGTGCCCTGGGGACAGGGGTTGCAGATACGCAGTATTTT. As protein: CASALGTGVADTQYF.

The J gene is TRBJ1-1, the V gene TRBV28; D is unresolved. The CDR3 sequence is 14 residues long. CDR1 is MDHEN, CDR2 SYDVKM, per germline. Trimming removed 3 bases from V and 7 bases from J, with 15 bases in between. Here the CDR3 reads CASSFARVVREAFF. Here the CDR3 DNA reads TGTGCCAGCAGTTTCGCGAGGGTCGTACGTGAAGCTTTCTTT.

This clone has a single count. For the CDR3, the DNA is TGTGCCAGCAGCTTGAGGATGTTGAGGGCCAACACTGAAGCTTTCTTT. Its protein product is CASSLRMLRANTEAFF. The chain employs TRBV5-6 and TRBJ1-1; D unresolved. Trimming cost V 1 base and J 2 bases, with 15 bases left between them. The CDR3 consists of 16 residues. Germline V gene sequence: CDR1 SGHDT, CDR2 YYEEEE.

This chain connects TRBV2 to TRBJ1-1; no clear D. V was pared by 7 bases and J by 3 bases, with 12 bases between. Germline V gene sequence: CDR1 SNHLY, CDR2 FYNNEI. CDR3 length: 13 residues. The CDR3 bases are TGTGCCAGCATCAAAATCAGTCACACTGAAGCTTTCTTT. Protein: CASIKISHTEAFF.

This sequence joins TRBV6-5 and TRBJ2-7; 10 positions agree with TRBD1. There are 15 residues in the CDR3. The junction had 9 bases not matched to a gene; V was cut back by 6 bases and J by 4 bases. Germline V gene sequence: CDR1 MNHEY, CDR2 SVGAGI. The CDR3 sequence: CASRWTGGEAYEQYF. The CDR3 coding sequence is TGTGCCAGCAGGTGGACAGGGGGAGAGGCGTACGAGCAGTACTTC.

This clone was detected a few times. Distinct nucleotide sequences in the sample also encode this CDR3. V and J are TRBV5-1 and TRBJ2-2, with 7 bases matching TRBD1. Germline lookup yields CDR1 SGHRS and CDR2 YFSETQ. The V segment lost 0 bases and the J segment 1 base; nucleotides outside the gene matches: 0. The CDR3 extends over 15 amino acids. Here the CDR3 DNA reads TGCGCCAGCAGCTTGGGGACAGGGAACACCGGGGAGCTGTTTTTT. Its protein is CASSLGTGNTGELFF.

The rearrangement uses TRBV5-8 and TRBJ1-4; D ambiguous. The CDR3 extends over 11 amino acids. Germline V gene sequence: CDR1 SGHTS, CDR2 YDEGEE. Trimming took off 3 bases at V and 8 bases at J, with 5 bases between the two ends. CDR3 loop: CASSSREKLFF. For the CDR3, the DNA is TGTGCCAGCAGCTCACGGGAAAAACTGTTTTTT.

The gene calls are TRBV5-4 and TRBJ1-2; D is unclear. Trimming shortened V by 4 bases and J by 1 base, and 14 bases separated the two germline ends. The CDR3 extends over 15 amino acids. Germline V gene data show CDR1 as SGHNT and CDR2 as YYREEE (reference sequence). The chain's CDR3 is CASSLRPPINYGYTF. The CDR3 DNA reads as TGTGCCAGCAGCCTCAGACCGCCGATTAACTATGGCTACACCTTC.

The gene calls are TRBV4-1 and TRBJ2-5; 9 bases are shared with TRBD2. The trim removed 1 base at V and 11 bases at J, leaving 11 bases unmatched. Germline assignment: CDR1 MGHRA and CDR2 YSYEKL. The CDR3 is 15 residues long. The CDR3 nucleotides read TGCGCCAGCAGCCAAGGATTAGCGGGAGCGAGGGAGCAGTACTTC. Encoded protein: CASSQGLAGAREQYF.

The chain couples TRBV28 to TRBJ1-3; D gene ambiguous. This CDR3 has 13 amino acids. From germline, CDR1 is MDHEN and CDR2 SYDVKM. Trimming pared 3 bases from V and 2 bases from J, leaving 5 bases between. In DNA form, the CDR3 reads TGTGCCAGCAGTTTGTCGGCTGGAAACACCATATATTTT. It codes for CASSLSAGNTIYF.

J is TRBJ2-5 and V is TRBV7-2, with a tentative D call TRBD1 (6 bases). Germline V gene data show CDR1 as SGHTA and CDR2 as FQGNSA. The germline V and J ends were trimmed by 5 bases and 1 base, with 17 bases remaining between them. The CDR3 totals 16 residues. The CDR3 protein is CASSLQQGRGQETQYF. Written as DNA, the CDR3 is TGTGCCAGCAGCCTACAACAGGGTCGGGGCCAAGAGACCCAGTACTTC.

The CDR3 protein is CASSSVQGAGVGETQYF. The CDR3 DNA sequence: TGTGCCAGCAGCTCGGTCCAGGGAGCGGGAGTAGGGGAGACCCAGTACTTC. This chain joins TRBV11-1 and TRBJ2-5, with 8 positions matching TRBD2. J was trimmed by 5 bases and V by 4 bases; bases with no gene match: 15. The CDR3 is 17 amino acids. The germline gives CDR1 SGHAT, CDR2 FQDESV (reference sequence).

The rearrangement links TRBV30 to TRBJ1-2; maybe TRBD1 (5 bases). The V end was cut by 0 bases, the J end by 13 bases, with 15 bases between. CDR1 is GTSNPN, CDR2 SVGIG, per germline (reference sequence). The CDR3 is 12 amino acids. The CDR3 bases are TGTGCCTGGAGTGTACGGGGACCATGGTGCACCTTC. It is translated as CAWSVRGPWCTF. Drawing the rest from reference TRBV30 and TRBJ1-2, the complete variable domain is SQTIHQWPATLVQPVGSPLSLECTVEGTSNPNLYWYRQAAGRGLQLLFYSVGIGQISSEVPQNLSASRPQDRQFILSSKKLLLSDSGFYLCAWSVRGPWCTFGSGTRLTVV.

The V call is TRBV5-6, the J call TRBJ2-2; TRBD1 is a possible D gene (5 bases). The germline gives CDR1 SGHDT, CDR2 YYEEEE. This CDR3 has 15 amino acids. Trimming removed 3 bases from V and 2 bases from J, with 11 bases in between. CDR3 in DNA: TGTGCCAGCAGCTCTCAGGGCCGAAACACCGGGGAGCTGTTTTTT. This gives the protein CASSSQGRNTGELFF.

For this clone: Relative to the germline gene, one junction end is altered; a read error may explain this. V usage is TRBV18 and J usage is TRBJ1-2, with 9 bases that match TRBD1. Germline assignment: CDR1 KGHSH and CDR2 LQKENI. The CDR3 is 20 amino acids. The DNA for the CDR3 is TGTGCCAGCTCAACACCACCCCGACCTGGACAGGGGCCTTATAACTATGGCTACACCTTC. Translation: CASSTPPRPGQGPYNYGYTF.

The chain is built from TRBV5-1 and TRBJ2-5; D is undetermined. The V gene lost 1 base and the J gene lost 1 base, with 17 bases spanning the gap. The CDR3 contains 17 residues. Germline V gene lookup returns CDR1 SGHRS and CDR2 YFSETQ. The CDR3 sequence: CASSLKLTSESQETQYF. The DNA of the CDR3 is TGCGCCAGCAGCTTGAAGTTGACTTCGGAATCCCAAGAGACCCAGTACTTC.